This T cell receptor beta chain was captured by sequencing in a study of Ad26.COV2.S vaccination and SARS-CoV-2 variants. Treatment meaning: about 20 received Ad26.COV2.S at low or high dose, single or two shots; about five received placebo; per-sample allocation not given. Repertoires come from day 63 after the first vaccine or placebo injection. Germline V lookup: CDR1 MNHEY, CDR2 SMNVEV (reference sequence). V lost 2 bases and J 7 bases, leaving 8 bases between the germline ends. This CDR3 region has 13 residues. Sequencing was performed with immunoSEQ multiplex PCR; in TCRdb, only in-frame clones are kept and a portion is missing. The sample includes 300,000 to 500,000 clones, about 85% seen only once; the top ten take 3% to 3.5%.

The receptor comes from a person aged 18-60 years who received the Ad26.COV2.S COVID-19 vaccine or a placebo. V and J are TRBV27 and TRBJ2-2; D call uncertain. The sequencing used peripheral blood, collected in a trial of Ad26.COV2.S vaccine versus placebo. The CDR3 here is CASSLRTGGELFF. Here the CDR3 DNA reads TGTGCCAGCAGTTTAAGAACGGGCGGGGAGCTGTTTTTT.